Many counts were recorded for the clone carrying this T cell receptor beta chain. No cell sorting was done before RNA was extracted from the tissue. V lost 0 bases to trimming and J lost 7 bases, with 19 bases between them. This CDR3 is built from 17 residues. In germline, CDR1 is LGHNA, CDR2 YSLEER. The data were taken from a study of tumor and adjacent non-tumor tissue in lung cancer. Overall study context: Aged about 31 to 85 years, patients included more than nine men and several women with stage I to III disease. Samples averaged about 3.8 million productive TCRbeta reads each.

The library came from three nested PCR rounds adapted from ARM-PCR protocols. TCRdb re-derived calls from the multiplex PCR reads in MiXCR, one entry per CDR3 protein. The profile shows more than 85,000 distinct CDR3 sequences, more than 60% of them singletons. The chain couples TRBV4-3 to TRBJ1-5, with a tentative D call TRBD1 (6 bases). This receptor was taken from a woman in her sixties or seventies with non-small cell lung cancer. The sample consisted of lung tumor tissue. The CDR3 here is CASSQDFQGSARQPQHF. The CDR3, as DNA: TGCGCCAGCAGCCAAGACTTTCAGGGGTCCGCTAGACAGCCCCAGCATTTT.